This TCR beta chain appears in the sequencing data of a study of blood T cell repertoires in COVID-19. The overall study: Some COVID-19 samples were acute and others convalescent; all came from the United States, Italy and Spain. T cells, B-cell-depleted T cells, or PBMCs provided the cDNA or gDNA that served as material.

In the study's own analysis: Estimation of nucleated cell counts was performed using reference gene primer amplification. The repertoire was sequenced with immunoSEQ multiplex PCR; TCRdb's copy has only in-frame clones and lacks some. Clone size and the V and J calls come from that table; the DNA yielded D and trimming. The sample includes under 80,000 clones, around 89% of them seen just once. Germline CDR1 and CDR2: MDHEN and SYDVKM. V lost 0 bases to trimming and J lost 1 base; unmatched junction nucleotides: 8. This CDR3 contains 17 residues. The clonotype comes from a man aged 70 or older with active or convalescent COVID-19. The sequenced sample was peripheral blood. J is TRBJ2-7 and V is TRBV28; 8 bases fit TRBD1. CDR3 sequence: CASSLWGLGQGSYEQYF. The CDR3 bases are TGTGCCAGCAGTTTATGGGGACTTGGACAGGGATCCTACGAGCAGTACTTC.